The rows below give T cell receptor beta chains drawn from one sample of a study of T cells in Graves' hyperthyroidism and ophthalmopathy. Each CDR3 protein gets one entry after TCRdb re-called the multiplex PCR reads with MiXCR. Of 500,000 to 750,000 distinct CDR3 sequences listed, roughly 50% are singletons. Material for sequencing was peripheral blood or thyroid tissue (not recorded which). These receptors all stem from a woman aged 18-29 years with Graves' hyperthyroidism. Both conserved end residues are part of each CDR3. The D gene is left open where the match is weak. Not all rows give a size; the values are once, few, many and, for expanded clones, a class.

J gene,D gene,clone size,V gene,CDR3 protein,CDR3 DNA
TRBJ2-2,TRBD2,NA,TRBV20-1,CSAKPSGRYTGELFF,TGCAGTGCTAAGCCTAGCGGGAGGTACACCGGGGAGCTGTTTTTT
TRBJ1-4,NA,NA,TRBV19,CASSPNVGTFAEKLFF,TGTGCCAGTAGTCCTAACGTGGGGACTTTCGCTGAAAAACTGTTTTTT
TRBJ2-2,NA,few,TRBV4-3,CASSQEGAGVAYTGELFF,TGCGCCAGCAGCCAAGAGGGGGCAGGGGTTGCTTACACCGGGGAGCTGTTTTTT
TRBJ1-4,NA,NA,TRBV5-1,CASSVGGRAGNEKLFF,TGCGCCAGCAGCGTTGGCGGGAGGGCAGGCAATGAAAAACTGTTTTTT
TRBJ2-2,NA,NA,TRBV29-1,CSVAKTGELFF,TGCAGCGTCGCGAAAACAGGGGAGCTGTTTTTT
TRBJ1-5,NA,NA,TRBV20-1,CSSWGSNQPQHF,TGCAGTTCCTGGGGGAGCAATCAGCCCCAGCATTTT
TRBJ1-1,NA,NA,TRBV7-9,CASSFPLAGSTEAFF,TGTGCCAGCAGCTTCCCCTTAGCGGGGAGCACTGAAGCTTTCTTT
TRBJ1-1,NA,NA,TRBV19,CASSGGRTNTEAFF,TGTGCCAGTAGCGGGGGGCGGACAAACACTGAAGCTTTCTTT
TRBJ1-6,TRBD1,NA,TRBV7-9,CAHQGQGDTHF,TGTGCCCACCAGGGACAGGGGGACACCCACTTT
TRBJ2-7,NA,NA,TRBV13,CASSLGNLFGGQGDEQYF,TGTGCCAGCAGCTTAGGGAATTTGTTTGGGGGGCAGGGGGACGAGCAGTACTTC
TRBJ2-7,NA,NA,TRBV2,CASSERDRGPYEQYF,TGTGCCAGCAGTGAGCGGGACAGAGGGCCCTACGAGCAGTACTTC